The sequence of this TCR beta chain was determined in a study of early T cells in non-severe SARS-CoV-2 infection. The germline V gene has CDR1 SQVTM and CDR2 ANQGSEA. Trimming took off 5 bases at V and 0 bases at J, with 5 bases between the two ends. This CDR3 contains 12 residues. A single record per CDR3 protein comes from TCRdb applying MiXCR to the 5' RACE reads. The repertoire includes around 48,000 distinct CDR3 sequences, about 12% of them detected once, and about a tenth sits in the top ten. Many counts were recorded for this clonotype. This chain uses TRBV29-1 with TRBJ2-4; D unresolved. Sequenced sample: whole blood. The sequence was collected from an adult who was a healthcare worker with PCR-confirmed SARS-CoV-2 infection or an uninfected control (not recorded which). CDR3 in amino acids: CSVPLAKNIQYF. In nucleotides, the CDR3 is TGCAGCGTTCCCCTAGCCAAAAACATTCAGTACTTC. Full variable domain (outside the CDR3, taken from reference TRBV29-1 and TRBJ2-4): SAVISQKPSRDICQRGTSLTIQCQVDSQVTMMFWYRQQPGQSLTLIATANQGSEATYESGFVIDKFPISRPNLTFSTLTVSNMSPEDSSIYLCSVPLAKNIQYFGAGTRLSVL.